A selection of T cell receptor beta chains follows, all from one sample in a study of cytomegalovirus exposure and HLA in healthy donors. The assay was immunoSEQ multiplex PCR, and TCRdb's table has in-frame clones only and misses some. Of under 200,000 clones listed, approximately 86% are singletons. The sample consisted of PBMCs. All receptors come from a young woman in good health and CMV-seronegative. The CDR3 runs from the conserved cysteine through the conserved F or W. Each record gives: CDR3 DNA, CDR3 protein, V gene, D gene, clone size, J gene. A D gene is named only where the DNA matches it firmly. Clone size is not always given. Where it is, it says once, few, many or a class for expanded clones.

TGTGCCAGCAGCTTATACAGGACCTACGAGCAGTACTTC CASSLYRTYEQYF TRBV7-2 - - TRBJ2-7
TGTGCCAGCAGCTTAGGGGACAGGGGGCGCGAGCAGTACTTC CASSLGDRGREQYF TRBV7-6 TRBD1 - TRBJ2-7
TGTGCCAGCAGTGAAGCTAGGGGTCCCAATCAGCCCCAGCATTTT CASSEARGPNQPQHF TRBV6-1 - - TRBJ1-5
TGTGCCAGCAGCCCCGGACAGAGGTTAGGCGAGCAGTTCTTC CASSPGQRLGEQFF TRBV7-9 - - TRBJ2-1
TGTGCCAGCAGCGACACTAGCGCCCAGGACTACGGCTTCTACAATGAGCAGTTCTTC CASSDTSAQDYGFYNEQFF TRBV7-6 TRBD2 - TRBJ2-1
TGTGCCAGTAGCCGGGACAGGGGGTACGAGCAGTACTTC CASSRDRGYEQYF TRBV6-5 TRBD1 once TRBJ2-7
TGTGCCATCAGTGAGTCGTCAGGGGCTCTCTTC CAISESSGALF TRBV10-3 - - TRBJ2-7
TGTGCCAGCAGTGAAAGGGGGGGACAATTGGCGGAACAGCCCCAGCATTTT CASSERGGQLAEQPQHF TRBV2 - - TRBJ1-5
TGTGCCAGCAGCCCTCGGACAGAGAACACTGAAGCTTTCTTT CASSPRTENTEAFF TRBV9 - - TRBJ1-1
TGTGCCAGTCGCTACCGGGACAGGGAGGGATATGAGCAGTTCTTC CASRYRDREGYEQFF TRBV27 TRBD1 - TRBJ2-1
TGTGCCAGCAGGGAGTCATTTGAAGCTTTCTTT CASRESFEAFF TRBV2 - - TRBJ1-1
TGTGCCAGCAGCTTAGGACAGGGGGTAGCCGAGCAGTACTTC CASSLGQGVAEQYF TRBV7-6 TRBD1 - TRBJ2-7
TGTGCCAGCAGCCAGGGACAGGGTGGATGGGCTGAAGCTTTCTTT CASSQGQGGWAEAFF TRBV5-4 TRBD1 - TRBJ1-1
TGTGCTAGTGGTTTCGGGACTAGTATCAATGAGCAGTTCTTC CASGFGTSINEQFF TRBV12-5 TRBD2 - TRBJ2-1
TGCGCCAGCAGCGGAACCGGGACAGGGAATGAAAAACTGTTTTTT CASSGTGTGNEKLFF TRBV5-1 TRBD1 once TRBJ1-4
TGTGCCAGCAGCCTGACAGGGGGTCCCCCTGAAGCTTTCTTT CASSLTGGPPEAFF TRBV27 TRBD1 - TRBJ1-1
TGTGCCAGCAGTGACCGGGGAGAAAATACGCAGTATTTT CASSDRGENTQYF TRBV6-4 - - TRBJ2-3
TGTGCCAGCAGTCTCACAGGGAGTGCGGGCTACACCTTC CASSLTGSAGYTF TRBV6-1 - - TRBJ1-2
TGCGCCAGCAGTGAGTGGGGGGGACGGGCTTTCTTT CASSEWGGRAFF TRBV10-2 - - TRBJ1-1
TGTGCCAGCAGCTTCAGCGGGACTAGCGGGGGGTTTATTTGGGACTTC CASSFSGTSGGFIWDF TRBV7-9 TRBD2 - TRBJ2-7
TGTGCCAGCAGCTTACTGTGGCAGGGGGTTAACGAGCAGTACTTC CASSLLWQGVNEQYF TRBV7-9 TRBD1 - TRBJ2-7
TGTGCCAGCAGCTTAAACAGCAGGGGGCACTTAACCGAGCAGTACTTC CASSLNSRGHLTEQYF TRBV7-6 TRBD1 - TRBJ2-7
TGTGCCAGTAGTAGCCAGGGAGGCTATGGCTACACCTTC CASSSQGGYGYTF TRBV19 - - TRBJ1-2
TGTGCCAGCAGCTTGGTAAGGGGGCCTGGGGCCAACGTCCTGACTTTC CASSLVRGPGANVLTF TRBV5-8 TRBD1 - TRBJ2-6
TGTGCCATCAGCGGACAGTCCTACGAGCAGTACTTC CAISGQSYEQYF TRBV10-3 - - TRBJ2-7
TGCGCCAGCAGCCAAGAGTGGAGCGGAAGCACAGATACGCAGTATTTT CASSQEWSGSTDTQYF TRBV4-3 - - TRBJ2-3
TGTGCCAGCAGCTTCCGGGCTAGCGGTATGGATGAGCAGTTCTTC CASSFRASGMDEQFF TRBV7-6 TRBD2 - TRBJ2-1
TGTGCCTGGAGTGCGATACCAGGGAGGAATGAAAAACTGTTTTTT CAWSAIPGRNEKLFF TRBV30 - - TRBJ1-4
TGTGCCAGCAGCCACAGGACAGTGCCCCGGAAGATTCAAGAGACCCAGTACTTC CASSHRTVPRKIQETQYF TRBV7-8 - - TRBJ2-5
TGCGCCAGCAGCTTCCAGACTAGCGGGGGGGCCACAGATACGCAGTATTTT CASSFQTSGGATDTQYF TRBV5-1 TRBD2 - TRBJ2-3
TGTGCCAGCAGTTACCGCCCAGGGTCGGGTGAGCAGTTCTTC CASSYRPGSGEQFF TRBV6-5 - - TRBJ2-1
TGTGCCAGCAGCTCCCGGACTGTGACTAGCACAGATACGCAGTATTTT CASSSRTVTSTDTQYF TRBV27 - - TRBJ2-3
TGTGCCAGCTCACCACTTGGAGATCAGCCCCAGCATTTT CASSPLGDQPQHF TRBV18 - - TRBJ1-5
TGTGCCAGCAGTGTAGAGGCTCTCAATTCACCCCTCCACTTT CASSVEALNSPLHF TRBV7-9 - - TRBJ1-6
TGTGCCAGCAGCTTAGTGAGGTCCGGGGAGCTGTTTTTT CASSLVRSGELFF TRBV11-2 - few TRBJ2-2
TGTGCCAGCAGCTTATATCCAGGGGGCGCCTACGAGCAGTACTTC CASSLYPGGAYEQYF TRBV7-3 TRBD1 - TRBJ2-7
TGTGCCAGCTCACCATCCCCGGGAAACACCATATATTTT CASSPSPGNTIYF TRBV18 - once TRBJ1-3
TGTGCCAGCGGCCGGGGACAGGGTGGCACTGAAGCTTTCTTT CASGRGQGGTEAFF TRBV27 TRBD1 - TRBJ1-1
TGTGCCAGCAGTGAAGTTGCGGGGATGAACTATGGCTACACCTTC CASSEVAGMNYGYTF TRBV6-1 - - TRBJ1-2